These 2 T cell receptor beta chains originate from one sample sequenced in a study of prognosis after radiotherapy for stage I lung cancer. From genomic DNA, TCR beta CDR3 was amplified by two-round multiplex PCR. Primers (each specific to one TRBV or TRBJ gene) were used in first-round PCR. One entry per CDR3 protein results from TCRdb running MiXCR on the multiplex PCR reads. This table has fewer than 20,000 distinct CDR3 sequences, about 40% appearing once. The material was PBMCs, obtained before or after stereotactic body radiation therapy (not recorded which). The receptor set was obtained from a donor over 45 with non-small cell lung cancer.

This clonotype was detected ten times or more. The CDR3 loop reads CASSWKQGGSYNEQFF. CDR3 nucleotide sequence: TGTGCCAGCAGCTGGAAACAGGGGGGTTCCTACAATGAGCAGTTCTTC. The chain uses TRBV7-8 and TRBJ2-1, with TRBD1 identical over 8 bases. After removal of 4 bases from V and 1 base from J, the junction contained 6 bases not matched to a gene. Germline CDR1 reads SGHVS; CDR2 reads FQNEAQ. The CDR3 totals 16 residues.

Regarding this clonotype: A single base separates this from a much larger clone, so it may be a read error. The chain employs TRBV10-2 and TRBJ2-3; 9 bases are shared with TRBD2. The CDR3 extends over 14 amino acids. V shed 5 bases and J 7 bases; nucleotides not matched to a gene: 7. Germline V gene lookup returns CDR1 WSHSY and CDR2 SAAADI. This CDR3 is CASSWREGWYTQYF. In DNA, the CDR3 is TGCGCCAGCAGTTGGCGGGAGGGTTGGTATACGCAGTATTTT.